This T cell receptor (beta chain) was identified in a study of T cell repertoires and HLA-DP antigens. In the study overall: Pre-culture CD4+ samples used roughly 1,300 ng DNA versus about 0.2 ug for CD137+CD4+ sorts. Study-wide findings and caveats: Naive and memory CD4+ repertoires were not analysed separately. Sorted CD137+ clonality was 0.35 to 0.5 for both alloantigens, versus roughly 0.043 pre-culture.

To note about this clone: Its target is unknown.

This CDR3 has 16 amino acids. Germline V lookup: CDR1 KGHSH, CDR2 LQKENI. Trimming removed 3 bases at V and 0 bases at J, with 14 bases between. Profiling relied on immunoSEQ multiplex PCR, and the TCRdb table lists in-frame clones only, not all of them. The table shows about 73,000 clones, with around three quarters occurring only once. The chain links TRBV18 to TRBJ1-2, with D possibly being TRBD1 (6 bases). The sample taken for sequencing was CD4+ T cells from PBMCs. The sequence derives from a man in his 60s in good health and CMV-seronegative. The CDR3 reads CASSPTRDTSNYGYTF. CDR3 bases: TGTGCCAGCTCACCGACCCGGGACACCTCTAACTATGGCTACACCTTC.